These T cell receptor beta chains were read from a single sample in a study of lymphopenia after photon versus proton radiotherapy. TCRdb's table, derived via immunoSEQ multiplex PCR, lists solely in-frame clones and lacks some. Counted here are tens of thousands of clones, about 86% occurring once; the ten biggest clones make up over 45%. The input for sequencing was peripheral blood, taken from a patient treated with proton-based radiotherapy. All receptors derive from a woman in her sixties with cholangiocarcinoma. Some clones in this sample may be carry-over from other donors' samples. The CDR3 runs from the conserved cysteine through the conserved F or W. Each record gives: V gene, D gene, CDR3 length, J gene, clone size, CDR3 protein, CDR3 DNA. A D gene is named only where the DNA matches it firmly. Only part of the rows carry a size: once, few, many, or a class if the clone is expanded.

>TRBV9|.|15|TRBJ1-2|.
CASSVEQGFNYGYTF
TGTGCCAGCAGCGTAGAGCAGGGGTTTAACTATGGCTACACCTTC
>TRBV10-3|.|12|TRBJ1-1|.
CAISAEGTEAFF
TGTGCCATCAGTGCTGAGGGGACTGAAGCTTTCTTT
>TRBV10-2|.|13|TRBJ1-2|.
CAIGGGNDYGYTF
TGCGCCATCGGCGGGGGGAACGACTATGGCTACACCTTC
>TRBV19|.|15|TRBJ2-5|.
CASSDSGTGRKTQYF
TGTGCCAGTAGTGACTCCGGGACTGGCCGGAAGACCCAGTACTTC
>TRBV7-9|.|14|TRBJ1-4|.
CASSLRGSDEKLFF
TGTGCCAGCAGCCTTCGGGGGAGTGATGAAAAACTGTTTTTT
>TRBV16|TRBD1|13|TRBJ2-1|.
CASRQQGANEQFF
TGTGCCAGCAGACAACAGGGGGCTAATGAGCAGTTCTTC
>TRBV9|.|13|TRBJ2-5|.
CATSRGLEGAQYF
TGTGCCACCTCCAGGGGCCTCGAGGGGGCCCAGTACTTC
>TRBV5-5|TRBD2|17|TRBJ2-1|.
CASSLLLAGDLYNEQFF
TGTGCCAGCAGCTTGTTGTTAGCGGGGGACTTATACAATGAGCAGTTCTTC
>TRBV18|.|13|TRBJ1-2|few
CASSATRDYGYTF
TGTGCCAGCTCAGCCACAAGGGATTATGGCTACACCTTC
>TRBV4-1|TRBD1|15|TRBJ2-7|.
CASSQEQTGPYEQYF
TGCGCCAGCAGCCAAGAACAGACAGGGCCCTACGAGCAGTACTTC
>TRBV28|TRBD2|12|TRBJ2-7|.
CASSAGTSGEYF
TGTGCCAGCAGTGCTGGGACTAGCGGGGAGTACTTC
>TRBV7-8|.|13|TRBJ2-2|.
CASSPRYTGELFF
TGTGCCAGCAGCCCGAGATACACCGGGGAGCTGTTTTTT
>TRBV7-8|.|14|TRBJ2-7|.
CASSSSSSWDEQYF
TGTGCCAGCAGTTCTAGTAGCTCCTGGGACGAGCAGTACTTC
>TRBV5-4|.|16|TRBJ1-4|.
CASSPEQGRSNEKLFF
TGTGCCAGCAGCCCCGAGCAGGGACGGAGTAATGAAAAACTGTTTTTT
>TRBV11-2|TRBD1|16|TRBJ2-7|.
CASSLDPRQGTYEQYF
TGTGCCAGCAGCTTAGATCCCAGACAGGGGACCTACGAGCAGTACTTC
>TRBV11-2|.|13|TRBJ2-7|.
CASSLGQEYEQYF
TGTGCCAGCAGCTTAGGACAGGAATACGAGCAGTACTTC
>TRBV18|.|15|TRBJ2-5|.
CASSPASRQQETQYF
TGTGCCAGCTCACCAGCTTCACGACAGCAAGAGACCCAGTACTTC
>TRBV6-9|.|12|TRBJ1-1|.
CASSFQGLEAFF
TGTGCCAGCAGTTTCCAGGGGCTTGAAGCTTTCTTT
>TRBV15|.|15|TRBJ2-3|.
CATSRGAPSTDTQYF
TGTGCCACCAGCAGAGGGGCCCCTAGCACAGATACGCAGTATTTT
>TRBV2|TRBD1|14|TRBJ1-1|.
CASNDLRGQTEAFF
TGTGCCAGCAATGACCTCAGGGGGCAGACTGAAGCTTTCTTT
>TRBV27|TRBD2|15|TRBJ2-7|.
CASLTIAGGFYEQYF
TGTGCCAGCTTGACTATCGCGGGAGGCTTCTACGAGCAGTACTTC
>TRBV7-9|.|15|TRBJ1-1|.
CASSLGHGGNTEAFF
TGTGCCAGCAGCTTAGGACATGGGGGGAACACTGAAGCTTTCTTT
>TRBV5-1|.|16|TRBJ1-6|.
CASSKRPPGLDSPLHF
TGCGCCAGCAGCAAAAGACCACCGGGACTGGATTCACCCCTCCACTTT
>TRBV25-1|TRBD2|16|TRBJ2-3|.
CASSALGRGVTDTQYF
TGTGCCAGCAGTGCCCTCGGGCGGGGGGTCACAGATACGCAGTATTTT
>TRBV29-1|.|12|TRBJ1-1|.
CSVENFGDEAFF
TGCAGCGTTGAAAATTTTGGGGATGAAGCTTTCTTT
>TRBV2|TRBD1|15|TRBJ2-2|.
CASSGQGANTGELFF
TGTGCCAGCAGTGGACAGGGGGCGAACACCGGGGAGCTGTTTTTT
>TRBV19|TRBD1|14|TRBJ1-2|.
CASSPTGGARGYTF
TGTGCCAGTAGTCCTACAGGGGGCGCGAGGGGCTACACCTTC
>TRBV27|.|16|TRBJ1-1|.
CASSSVLGAVNTEAFF
TGTGCCAGCAGTTCGGTTCTCGGCGCGGTGAACACTGAAGCTTTCTTT
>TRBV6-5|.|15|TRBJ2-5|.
CASSSWGRDQETQYF
TGTGCCAGCAGTTCCTGGGGGCGGGACCAAGAGACCCAGTACTTC
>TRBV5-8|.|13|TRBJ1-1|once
CASSGELYTEAFF
TGTGCCAGCAGCGGGGAGCTGTACACTGAAGCTTTCTTT
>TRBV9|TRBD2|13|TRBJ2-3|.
CASTGGGTDTQYF
TGTGCCAGCACCGGGGGGGGCACAGATACGCAGTATTTT
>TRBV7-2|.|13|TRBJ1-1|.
CASSPRGGAEAFF
TGTGCCAGCAGCCCCCGGGGTGGGGCTGAAGCTTTCTTT
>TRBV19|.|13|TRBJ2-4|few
CASRDLRGNIQYF
TGTGCCAGTAGGGATCTTCGGGGAAACATTCAGTACTTC
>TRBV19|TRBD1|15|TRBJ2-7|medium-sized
CASSEGQAGSYEQYF
TGTGCCAGTTCGGAAGGACAGGCTGGCTCCTACGAGCAGTACTTC
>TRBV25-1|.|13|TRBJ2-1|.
CASSELTYNEQFF
TGTGCCAGCAGTGAATTGACCTACAATGAGCAGTTCTTC
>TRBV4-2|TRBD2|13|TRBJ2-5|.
CASSPGLGETQYF
TGTGCCAGCAGCCCGGGACTAGGGGAGACCCAGTACTTC
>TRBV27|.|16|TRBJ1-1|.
CASRGGARVVNTEAFF
TGTGCCAGCAGGGGGGGGGCGCGGGTGGTGAACACTGAAGCTTTCTTT
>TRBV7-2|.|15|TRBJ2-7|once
CASSLEGASLGEQYF
TGTGCCAGCAGCTTAGAGGGTGCGAGCTTGGGGGAGCAGTACTTC
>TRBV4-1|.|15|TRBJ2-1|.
CASTRLGSLYNEQFF
TGCGCCAGCACTAGGCTCGGATCCCTATACAATGAGCAGTTCTTC
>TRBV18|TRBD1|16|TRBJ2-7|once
CASSLGQGKTAYEQYF
TGTGCCAGCTCACTGGGACAGGGAAAGACTGCCTACGAGCAGTACTTC
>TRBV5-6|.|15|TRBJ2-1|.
CASSLSHSPDNEQFF
TGTGCCAGCAGCTTGTCCCATTCCCCGGACAATGAGCAGTTCTTC
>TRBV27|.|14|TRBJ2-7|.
CASSLSTWPGKQYF
TGTGCCAGCAGTTTATCGACCTGGCCCGGGAAGCAGTACTTC
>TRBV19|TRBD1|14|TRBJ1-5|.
CASQLTGGNQPQHF
TGTGCCAGCCAGTTAACAGGGGGCAATCAGCCCCAGCATTTT
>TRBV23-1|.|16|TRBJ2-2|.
CASSQSWSGFTGELFF
TGCGCCAGCAGTCAATCTTGGTCAGGTTTTACCGGGGAGCTGTTTTTT
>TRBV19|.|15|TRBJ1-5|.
CASTHDSHTNQPQHF
TGTGCCAGTACCCACGACAGCCACACCAATCAGCCCCAGCATTTT
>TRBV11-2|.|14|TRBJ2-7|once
CASSLLAHTYEQYF
TGTGCCAGCAGCTTATTGGCACACACCTACGAGCAGTACTTC
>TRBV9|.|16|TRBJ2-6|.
CASSVVRASGANVLTF
TGTGCCAGCAGCGTAGTCAGGGCCTCTGGGGCCAACGTCCTGACTTTC
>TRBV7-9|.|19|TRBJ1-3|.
CASSRDSFTGSTSGNTIYF
TGTGCCAGCAGCCGGGACTCCTTTACAGGTTCAACCTCTGGAAACACCATATATTTT
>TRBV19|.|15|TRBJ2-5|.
CASSIARGRGETQYF
TGTGCCAGTAGTATAGCGAGGGGCCGAGGGGAGACCCAGTACTTC
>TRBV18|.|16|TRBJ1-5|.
CASSHQDSKTNQPQHF
TGTGCCAGCTCCCACCAGGACAGTAAAACAAATCAGCCCCAGCATTTT
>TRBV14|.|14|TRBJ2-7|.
CASSLAERPYEQYF
TGTGCCAGCAGCCTAGCGGAGAGACCCTACGAGCAGTACTTC
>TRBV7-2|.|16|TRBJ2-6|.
CASSLAGDIGANVLTF
TGTGCCAGCAGCTTAGCGGGGGACATTGGGGCCAACGTCCTGACTTTC
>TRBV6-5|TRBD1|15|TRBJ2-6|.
CASRWTGSGANVLTF
TGTGCCAGCAGATGGACAGGCTCTGGGGCCAACGTCCTGACTTTC
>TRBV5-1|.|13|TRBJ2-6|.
CASSTAGANVLTF
TGCGCCAGCAGCACGGCCGGGGCCAACGTCCTGACTTTC
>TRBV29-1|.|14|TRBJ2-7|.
CSVAGKSSSYEQYF
TGCAGCGTTGCCGGGAAGAGTAGCTCCTACGAGCAGTACTTC